This entry features one TCR beta chain sequence. The antigen is undetermined. The data stem from a study of circulating tumor DNA in untreated peripheral T-cell lymphoma. Study outcomes and limitations: Tumor-specific clonotypes were found in roughly three quarters of patients.

Before treatment, baseline tumor tissue was collected for sequencing. Profiling relied on immunoSEQ multiplex PCR, and the TCRdb table lists in-frame clones only, not all of them. Seen here are about 9,200 clones, around 76% observed once, and the top ten hold roughly 31%. Per the germline V gene, CDR1 is ENHRY and CDR2 is SYGVKD. After removal of 10 bases from V and 2 bases from J, the junction contained 12 bases not matched to a gene. This CDR3 has 15 residues. The source of this sequence is a human donor with peripheral T-cell lymphoma. This chain connects TRBV10-3 to TRBJ2-7; 9 bases agree with TRBD1. Sequenced: tumor tissue. The CDR3 region has the DNA TGTGCCAGCCGTCCGCCCCGGACAGGGGCCTACGAGCAGTACTTC. Its protein is CASRPPRTGAYEQYF.